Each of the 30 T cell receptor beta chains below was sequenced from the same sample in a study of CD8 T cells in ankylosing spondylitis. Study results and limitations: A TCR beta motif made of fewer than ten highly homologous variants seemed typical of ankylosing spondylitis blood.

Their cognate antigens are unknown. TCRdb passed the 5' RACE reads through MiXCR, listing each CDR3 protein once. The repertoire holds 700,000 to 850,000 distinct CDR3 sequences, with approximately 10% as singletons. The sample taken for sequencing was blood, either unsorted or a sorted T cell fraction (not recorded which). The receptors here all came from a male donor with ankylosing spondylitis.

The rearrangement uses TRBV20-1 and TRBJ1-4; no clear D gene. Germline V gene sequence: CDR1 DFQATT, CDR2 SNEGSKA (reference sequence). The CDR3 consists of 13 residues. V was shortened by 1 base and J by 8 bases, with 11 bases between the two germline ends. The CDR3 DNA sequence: TGCAGTGCTAGAGTAACAGCAAACGAAAAACTGTTTTTT. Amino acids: CSARVTANEKLFF.

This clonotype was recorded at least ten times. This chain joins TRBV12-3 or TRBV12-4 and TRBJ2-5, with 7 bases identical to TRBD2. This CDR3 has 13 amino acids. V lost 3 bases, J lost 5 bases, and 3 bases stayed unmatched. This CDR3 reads CASSFREGETQYF. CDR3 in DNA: TGTGCCAGCAGTTTCAGGGAGGGGGAGACCCAGTACTTC.

The CDR3 protein is CSARQAGRDQETQYF. DNA for the CDR3: TGCAGTGCTAGACAAGCGGGACGAGACCAAGAGACCCAGTACTTC. The gene calls are TRBV20-1 and TRBJ2-5, with 7 bases lining up with TRBD2. The CDR3 consists of 15 residues. CDR1 and CDR2 (germline): DFQATT, SNEGSKA (reference sequence). After removal of 2 bases from V and 0 bases from J, the junction contained 6 bases not matched to a gene.

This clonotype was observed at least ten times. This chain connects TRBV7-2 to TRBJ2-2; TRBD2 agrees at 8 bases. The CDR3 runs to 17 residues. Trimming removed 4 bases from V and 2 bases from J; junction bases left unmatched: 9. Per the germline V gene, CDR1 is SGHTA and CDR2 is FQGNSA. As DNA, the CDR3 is TGTGCCAGCAGCTCAGCCAGCGGGAGAAGAAACACCGGGGAGCTGTTTTTT. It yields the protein CASSSASGRRNTGELFF.

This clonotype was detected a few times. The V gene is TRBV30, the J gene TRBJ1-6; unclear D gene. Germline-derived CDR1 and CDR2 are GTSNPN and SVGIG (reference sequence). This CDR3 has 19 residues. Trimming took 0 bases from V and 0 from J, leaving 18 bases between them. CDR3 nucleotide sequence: TGTGCCTGGAGTGTATGGCGTGGTGGACGTGGCTCCTATAATTCACCCCTCCACTTT. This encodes CAWSVWRGGRGSYNSPLHF.

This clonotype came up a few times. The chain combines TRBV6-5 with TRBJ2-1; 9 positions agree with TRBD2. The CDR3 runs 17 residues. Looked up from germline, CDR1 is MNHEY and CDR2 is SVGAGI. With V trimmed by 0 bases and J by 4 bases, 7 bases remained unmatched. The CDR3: CASSYSGPSGGYNEQFF. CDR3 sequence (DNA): TGTGCCAGCAGTTACTCGGGGCCGAGCGGGGGGTACAATGAGCAGTTCTTC.

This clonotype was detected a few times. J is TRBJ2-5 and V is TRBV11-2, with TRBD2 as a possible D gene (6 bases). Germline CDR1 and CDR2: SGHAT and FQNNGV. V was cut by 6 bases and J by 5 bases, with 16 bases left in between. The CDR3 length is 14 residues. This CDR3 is CASSYVGGVETQYF. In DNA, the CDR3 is TGTGCCAGCAGTTATGTGGGGGGTGTGGAGACCCAGTACTTC. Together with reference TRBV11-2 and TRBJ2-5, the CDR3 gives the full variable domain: EAGVAQSPRYKIIEKRQSVAFWCNPISGHATLYWYQQILGQGPKLLIQFQNNGVVDDSQLPKDRFSAERLKGVDSTLKIQPAKLEDSAVYLCASSYVGGVETQYFGPGTRLLVL.

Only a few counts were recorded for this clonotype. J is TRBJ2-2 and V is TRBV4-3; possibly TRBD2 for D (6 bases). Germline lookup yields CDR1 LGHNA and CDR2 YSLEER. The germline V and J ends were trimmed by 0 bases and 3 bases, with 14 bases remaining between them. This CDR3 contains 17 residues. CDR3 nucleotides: TGCGCCAGCAGCCAAGATTGGATAGCGGTTTACACCGGGGAGCTGTTTTTT. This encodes CASSQDWIAVYTGELFF.

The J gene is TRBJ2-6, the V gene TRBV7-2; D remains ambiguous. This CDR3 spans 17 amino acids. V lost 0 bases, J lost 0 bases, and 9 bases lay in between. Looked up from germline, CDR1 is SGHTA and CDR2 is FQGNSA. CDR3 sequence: CASSLAAAPSGANVLTF. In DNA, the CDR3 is TGTGCCAGCAGCTTAGCCGCAGCACCCTCTGGGGCCAACGTCCTGACTTTC. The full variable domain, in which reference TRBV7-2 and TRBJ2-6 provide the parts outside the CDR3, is GAGVSQSPSNKVTEKGKDVELRCDPISGHTALYWYRQSLGQGLEFLIYFQGNSAPDKSGLPSDRFSAERTGGSVSTLTIQRTQQEDSAVYLCASSLAAAPSGANVLTFGAGSRLTVL.

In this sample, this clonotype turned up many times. The CDR3 nucleotides are TGTGCCGTTGCCGGCAGTGTGCTTCAAGAGACCCAGTACTTC. Its translation is CAVAGSVLQETQYF. The V gene is TRBV10-3, the J gene TRBJ2-5, with no clear D. Per the germline V gene, CDR1 is ENHRY and CDR2 is SYGVKD. Trimming cost V 11 bases and J 2 bases, with 18 bases left between them. CDR3 length equals 14 residues.

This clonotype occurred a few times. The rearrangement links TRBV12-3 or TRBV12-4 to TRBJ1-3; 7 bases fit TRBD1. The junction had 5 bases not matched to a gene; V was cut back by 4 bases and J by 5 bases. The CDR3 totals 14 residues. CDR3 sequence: CASSSDRARNTIYF. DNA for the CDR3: TGTGCCAGCAGTTCCGACAGGGCCCGAAACACCATATATTTT.

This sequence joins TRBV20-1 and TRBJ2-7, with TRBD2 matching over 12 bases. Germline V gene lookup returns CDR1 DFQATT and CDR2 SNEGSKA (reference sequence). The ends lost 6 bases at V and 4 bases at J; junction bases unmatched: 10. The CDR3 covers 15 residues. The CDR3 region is CSAKASGRATYEQYF. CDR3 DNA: TGCAGTGCCAAAGCTAGCGGGAGGGCCACATACGAGCAGTACTTC.

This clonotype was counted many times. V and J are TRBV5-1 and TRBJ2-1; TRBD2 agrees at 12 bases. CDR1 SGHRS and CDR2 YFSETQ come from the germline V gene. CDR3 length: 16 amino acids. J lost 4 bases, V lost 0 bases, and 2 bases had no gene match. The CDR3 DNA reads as TGCGCCAGCAGCTTGGGCACTAGCGGGAGGTACAATGAGCAGTTCTTC. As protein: CASSLGTSGRYNEQFF.

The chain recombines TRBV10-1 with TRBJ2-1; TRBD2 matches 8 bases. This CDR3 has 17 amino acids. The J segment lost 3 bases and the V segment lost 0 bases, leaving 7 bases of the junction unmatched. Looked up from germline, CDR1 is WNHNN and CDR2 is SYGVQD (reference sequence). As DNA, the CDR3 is TGCGCCAGCAGTGAGTCGTTGGCTAGCGGGTACTACAATGAGCAGTTCTTC. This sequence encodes CASSESLASGYYNEQFF.

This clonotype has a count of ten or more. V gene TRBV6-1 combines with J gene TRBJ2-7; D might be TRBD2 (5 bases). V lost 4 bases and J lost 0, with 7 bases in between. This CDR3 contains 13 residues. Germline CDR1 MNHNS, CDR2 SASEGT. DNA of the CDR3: TGTGCCAGCAGTGGAGGGTACTCCTACGAGCAGTACTTC. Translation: CASSGGYSYEQYF.

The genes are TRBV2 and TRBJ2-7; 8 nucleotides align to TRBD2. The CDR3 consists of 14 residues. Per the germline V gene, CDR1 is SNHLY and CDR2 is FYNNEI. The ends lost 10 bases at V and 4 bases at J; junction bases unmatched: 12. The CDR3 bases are TGTGCCACCAAACTACTAGCGGAGAATTACGAGCAGTACTTC. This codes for CATKLLAENYEQYF.

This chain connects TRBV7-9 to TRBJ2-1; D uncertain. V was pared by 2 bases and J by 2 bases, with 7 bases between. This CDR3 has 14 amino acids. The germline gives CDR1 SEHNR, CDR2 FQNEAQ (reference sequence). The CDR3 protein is CASSLNNPYNEQFF. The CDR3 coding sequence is TGTGCCAGCAGCTTAAACAACCCCTACAATGAGCAGTTCTTC.

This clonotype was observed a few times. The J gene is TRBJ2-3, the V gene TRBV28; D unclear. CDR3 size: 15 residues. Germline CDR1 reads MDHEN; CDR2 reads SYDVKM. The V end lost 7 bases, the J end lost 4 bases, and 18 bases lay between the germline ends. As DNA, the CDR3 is TGTGCCAGCACTACCCCGGACGGCCTCCCAGATACGCAGTATTTT. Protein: CASTTPDGLPDTQYF.

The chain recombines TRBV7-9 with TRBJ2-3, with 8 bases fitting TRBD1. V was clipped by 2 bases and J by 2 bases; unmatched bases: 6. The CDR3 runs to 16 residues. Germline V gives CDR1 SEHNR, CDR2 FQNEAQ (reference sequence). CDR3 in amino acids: CASSLPGQANTDTQYF. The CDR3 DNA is TGTGCCAGCAGCTTACCGGGACAGGCAAACACAGATACGCAGTATTTT.

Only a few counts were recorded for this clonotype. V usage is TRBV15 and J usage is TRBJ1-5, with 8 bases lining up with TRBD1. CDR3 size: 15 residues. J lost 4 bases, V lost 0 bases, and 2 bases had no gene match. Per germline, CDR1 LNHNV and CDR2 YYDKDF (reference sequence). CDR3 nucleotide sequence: TGTGCCACCAGCAGAGATACAGGGGGAAATCAGCCCCAGCATTTT. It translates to CATSRDTGGNQPQHF. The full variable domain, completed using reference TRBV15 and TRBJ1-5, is DAMVIQNPRYQVTQFGKPVTLSCSQTLNHNVMYWYQQKSSQAPKLLFHYYDKDFNNEADTPDNFQSRRPNTSFCFLDIRSPGLGDTAMYLCATSRDTGGNQPQHFGDGTRLSIL.

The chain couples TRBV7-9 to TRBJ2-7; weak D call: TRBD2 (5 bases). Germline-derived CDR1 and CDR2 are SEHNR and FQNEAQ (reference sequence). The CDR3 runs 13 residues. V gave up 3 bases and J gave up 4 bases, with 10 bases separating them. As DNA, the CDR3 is TGTGCCAGCAGCTTTCCCCCGGGGTACGAGCAGTACTTC. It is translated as CASSFPPGYEQYF.

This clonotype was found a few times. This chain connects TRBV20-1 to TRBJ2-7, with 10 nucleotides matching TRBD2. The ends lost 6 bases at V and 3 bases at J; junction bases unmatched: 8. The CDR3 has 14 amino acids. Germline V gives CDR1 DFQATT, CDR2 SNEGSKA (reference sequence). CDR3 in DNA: TGCAGTGCCTTAGCGGGGGGACGATACTACGAGCAGTACTTC. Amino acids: CSALAGGRYYEQYF.

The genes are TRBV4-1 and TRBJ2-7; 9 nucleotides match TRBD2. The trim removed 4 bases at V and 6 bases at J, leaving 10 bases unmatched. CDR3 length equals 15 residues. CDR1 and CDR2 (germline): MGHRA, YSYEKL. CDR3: CASSPLGGGGVEQYF. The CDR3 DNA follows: TGCGCCAGCAGCCCCCTCGGGGGCGGGGGGGTCGAGCAGTACTTC.

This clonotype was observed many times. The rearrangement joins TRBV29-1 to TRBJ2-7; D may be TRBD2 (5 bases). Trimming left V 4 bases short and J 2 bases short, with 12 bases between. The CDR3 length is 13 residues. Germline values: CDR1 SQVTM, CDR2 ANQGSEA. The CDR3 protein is CSVAGVLTYEQYF. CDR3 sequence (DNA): TGCAGCGTTGCCGGGGTCTTGACCTACGAGCAGTACTTC.

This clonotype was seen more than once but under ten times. The CDR3 sequence is CASSRDGLGDTQYF. The CDR3 DNA sequence: TGTGCCAGCAGCCGGGACGGACTAGGGGATACGCAGTATTTT. The chain has TRBV2 and TRBJ2-3; 7 bases match TRBD2. With V trimmed by 6 bases and J by 6 bases, 9 bases remained unmatched. The germline CDR1 and CDR2 sequences are SNHLY and FYNNEI. This CDR3 has 14 amino acids.

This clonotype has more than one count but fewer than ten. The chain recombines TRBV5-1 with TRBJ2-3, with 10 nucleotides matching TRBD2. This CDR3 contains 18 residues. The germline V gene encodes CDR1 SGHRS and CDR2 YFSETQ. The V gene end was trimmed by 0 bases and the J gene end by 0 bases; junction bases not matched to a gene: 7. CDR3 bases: TGCGCCAGCAGCTTGGGATACACTAGCGGGAAAAGCACAGATACGCAGTATTTT. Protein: CASSLGYTSGKSTDTQYF.

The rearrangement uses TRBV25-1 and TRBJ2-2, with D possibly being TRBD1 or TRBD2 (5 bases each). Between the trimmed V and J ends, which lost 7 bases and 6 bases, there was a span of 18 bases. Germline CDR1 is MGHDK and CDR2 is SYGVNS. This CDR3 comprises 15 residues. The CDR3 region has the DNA TGTGCCAGCACTGAGAAGGGGAGAAGGGCCGGGGAGCTGTTTTTT. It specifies CASTEKGRRAGELFF. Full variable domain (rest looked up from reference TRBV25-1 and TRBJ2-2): EADIYQTPRYLVIGTGKKITLECSQTMGHDKMYWYQQDPGMELHLIHYSYGVNSTEKGDLSSESTVSRIRTEHFPLTLESARPSHTSQYLCASTEKGRRAGELFFGEGSRLTVL.

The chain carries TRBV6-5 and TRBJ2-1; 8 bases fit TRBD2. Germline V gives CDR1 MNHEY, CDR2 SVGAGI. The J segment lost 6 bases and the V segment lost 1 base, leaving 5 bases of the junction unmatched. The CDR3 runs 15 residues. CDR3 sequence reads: CASSYYQRGPNEQFF. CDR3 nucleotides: TGTGCCAGCAGTTACTACCAGCGGGGGCCCAATGAGCAGTTCTTC.

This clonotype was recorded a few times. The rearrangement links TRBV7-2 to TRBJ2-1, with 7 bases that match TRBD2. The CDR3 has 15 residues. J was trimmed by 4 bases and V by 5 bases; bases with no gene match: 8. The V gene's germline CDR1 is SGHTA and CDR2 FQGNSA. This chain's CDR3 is CASSRWTSFYNEQFF. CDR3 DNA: TGTGCCAGCAGCCGCTGGACTAGTTTTTACAATGAGCAGTTCTTC. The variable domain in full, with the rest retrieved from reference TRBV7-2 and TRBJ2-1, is GAGVSQSPSNKVTEKGKDVELRCDPISGHTALYWYRQSLGQGLEFLIYFQGNSAPDKSGLPSDRFSAERTGGSVSTLTIQRTQQEDSAVYLCASSRWTSFYNEQFFGPGTRLTVL.

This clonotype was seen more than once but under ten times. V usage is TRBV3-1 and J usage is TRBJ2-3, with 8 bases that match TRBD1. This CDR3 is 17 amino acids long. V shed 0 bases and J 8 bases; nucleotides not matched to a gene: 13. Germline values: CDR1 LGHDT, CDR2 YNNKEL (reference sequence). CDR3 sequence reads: CASSQEGLGQALVTQYF. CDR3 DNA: TGTGCCAGCAGCCAAGAAGGTCTGGGACAGGCCTTAGTTACGCAGTATTTT.